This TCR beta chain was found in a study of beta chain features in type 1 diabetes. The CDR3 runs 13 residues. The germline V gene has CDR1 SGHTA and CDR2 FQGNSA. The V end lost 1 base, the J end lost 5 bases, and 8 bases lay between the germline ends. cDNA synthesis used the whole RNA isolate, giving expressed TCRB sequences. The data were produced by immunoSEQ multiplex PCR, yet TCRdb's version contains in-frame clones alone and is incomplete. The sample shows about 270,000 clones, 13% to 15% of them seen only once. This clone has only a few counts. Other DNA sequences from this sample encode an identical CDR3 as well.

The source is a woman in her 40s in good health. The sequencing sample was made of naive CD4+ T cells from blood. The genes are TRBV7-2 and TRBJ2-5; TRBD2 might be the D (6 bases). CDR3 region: CASSLGGRETQYF. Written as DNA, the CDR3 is TGTGCCAGCAGCTTAGGGGGGAGGGAGACCCAGTACTTC. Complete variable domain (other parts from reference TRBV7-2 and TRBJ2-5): GAGVSQSPSNKVTEKGKDVELRCDPISGHTALYWYRQSLGQGLEFLIYFQGNSAPDKSGLPSDRFSAERTGGSVSTLTIQRTQQEDSAVYLCASSLGGRETQYFGPGTRLLVL.